This TCR beta chain was profiled in a study of shared clonotypes between healthy human individuals. This CDR3 region has 15 residues. Trimming pared 1 base from V and 0 bases from J, leaving 10 bases between. Germline loops: CDR1 SGHKS, CDR2 YYEKEE (reference sequence). The assay was immunoSEQ multiplex PCR, and TCRdb's table has in-frame clones only and misses some. The repertoire holds 550,000 to 800,000 clones, with around two thirds as singletons. J is TRBJ2-5 and V is TRBV5-5; possible D gene TRBD2, 5 bases. Sequencing was performed on memory CD4+ T cells sorted from blood. Subset noted: CD45RA-negative fraction. The receptor's source is a young woman in good health. CDR3 protein: CASSLFTGYQETQYF. CDR3 nucleotide sequence: TGTGCCAGCAGCTTGTTTACGGGATACCAAGAGACCCAGTACTTC.